The entry below gives a single T cell receptor beta chain sequence along with its context. The data originate from a study of blood T cells in healthy people across ages. A J-beta primer mix and a sample-barcoded 5' primer were used in a second PCR of about 7 to 12 cycles. No fewer than 3 million CDR3-containing paired-end reads came from each sample. Via MiXCR, TCRdb re-called the 5' RACE reads, giving one row per CDR3 protein. The sample consists of 550,000 to 750,000 distinct CDR3 sequences, roughly 21% of them appearing once. The CDR3 extends over 16 amino acids. Trimming removed 2 bases from V and 2 bases from J, with 15 bases in between. Per germline, CDR1 SEHNR and CDR2 FQNEAQ (reference sequence).

Sequencing used blood. This clonotype originated in a man aged 70-80 years in good health. The rearrangement uses TRBV7-9 and TRBJ2-5; D assignment may be TRBD1 or TRBD2 (5 bases each). The CDR3 bases are TGTGCCAGCAGCTTAAGACCTCCGGGACGGCAAGAGACCCAGTACTTC. Translation: CASSLRPPGRQETQYF.